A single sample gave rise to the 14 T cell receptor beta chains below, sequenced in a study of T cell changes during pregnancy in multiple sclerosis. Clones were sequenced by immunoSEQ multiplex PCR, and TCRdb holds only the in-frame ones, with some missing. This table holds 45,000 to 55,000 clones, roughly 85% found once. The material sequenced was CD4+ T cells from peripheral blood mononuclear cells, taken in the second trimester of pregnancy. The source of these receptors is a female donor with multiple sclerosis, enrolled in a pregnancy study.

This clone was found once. The CDR3 DNA is TGTGCCAGCAGTTACCAGGATTACACCGGGGAGCTGTTTTTT. Encoded protein: CASSYQDYTGELFF. This chain connects TRBV6-6 to TRBJ2-2; D is uncertain. This CDR3 region has 14 residues. Germline assignment: CDR1 MNHNY and CDR2 SVGAGI (reference sequence). The germline V and J ends were trimmed by 2 bases and 3 bases, with 7 bases remaining between them.

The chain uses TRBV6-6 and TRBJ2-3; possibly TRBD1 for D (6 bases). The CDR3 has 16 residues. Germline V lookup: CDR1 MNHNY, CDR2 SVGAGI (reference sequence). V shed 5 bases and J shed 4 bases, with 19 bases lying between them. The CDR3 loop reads CASSTKTGHSADTQYF. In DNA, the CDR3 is TGTGCCAGCAGTACCAAAACGGGACACAGCGCAGATACGCAGTATTTT.

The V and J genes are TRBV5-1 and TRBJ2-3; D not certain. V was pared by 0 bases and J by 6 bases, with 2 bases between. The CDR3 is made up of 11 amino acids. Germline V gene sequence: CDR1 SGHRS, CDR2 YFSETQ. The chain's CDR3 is CASSLADTQYF. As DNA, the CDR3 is TGCGCCAGCAGCTTGGCGGATACGCAGTATTTT.

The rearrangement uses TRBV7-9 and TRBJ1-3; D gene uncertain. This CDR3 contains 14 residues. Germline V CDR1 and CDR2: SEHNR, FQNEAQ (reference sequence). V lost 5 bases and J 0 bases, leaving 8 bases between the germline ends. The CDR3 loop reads CASSTDISGNTIYF. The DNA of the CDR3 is TGTGCCAGCAGCACCGACATCTCTGGAAACACCATATATTTT.

CDR3 residues: CASTRLAGETQYF. The CDR3 DNA reads TGTGCCAGCACGAGGCTAGCGGGAGAGACCCAGTACTTC. The chain has TRBV2 and TRBJ2-5; 8 nucleotides match TRBD2. The CDR3 extends over 13 amino acids. The trim removed 7 bases at V and 4 bases at J, leaving 5 bases unmatched. Germline V gene data show CDR1 as SNHLY and CDR2 as FYNNEI.

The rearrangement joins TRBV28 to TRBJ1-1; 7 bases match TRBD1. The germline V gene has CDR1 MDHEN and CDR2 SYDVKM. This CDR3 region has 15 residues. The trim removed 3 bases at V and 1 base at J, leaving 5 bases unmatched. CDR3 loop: CASSLIGTANTEAFF. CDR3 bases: TGTGCCAGCAGTTTGATCGGGACAGCGAACACTGAAGCTTTCTTT.

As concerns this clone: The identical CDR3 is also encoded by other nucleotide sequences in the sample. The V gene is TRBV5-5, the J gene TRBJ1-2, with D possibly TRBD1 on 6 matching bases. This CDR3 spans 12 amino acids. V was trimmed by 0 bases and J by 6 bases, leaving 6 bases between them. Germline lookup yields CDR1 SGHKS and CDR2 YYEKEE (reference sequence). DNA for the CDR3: TGTGCCAGCAGCTTGGACAGGGATGGCTACACCTTC. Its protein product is CASSLDRDGYTF.

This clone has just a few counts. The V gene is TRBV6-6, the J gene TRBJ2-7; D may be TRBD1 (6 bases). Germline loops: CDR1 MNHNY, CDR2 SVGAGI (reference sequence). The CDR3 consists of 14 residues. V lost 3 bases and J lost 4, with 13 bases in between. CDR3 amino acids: CASSYRTAGYEQYF. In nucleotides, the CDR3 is TGTGCCAGCAGTTATAGGACAGCAGGTTACGAGCAGTACTTC.

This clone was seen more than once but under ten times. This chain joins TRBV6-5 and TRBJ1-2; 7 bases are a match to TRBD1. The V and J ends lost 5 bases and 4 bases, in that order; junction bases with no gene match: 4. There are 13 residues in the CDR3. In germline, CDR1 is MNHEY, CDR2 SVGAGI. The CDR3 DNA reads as TGTGCCAGCAGTAAAGACAGGGTCTATGGCTACACCTTC. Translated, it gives CASSKDRVYGYTF.

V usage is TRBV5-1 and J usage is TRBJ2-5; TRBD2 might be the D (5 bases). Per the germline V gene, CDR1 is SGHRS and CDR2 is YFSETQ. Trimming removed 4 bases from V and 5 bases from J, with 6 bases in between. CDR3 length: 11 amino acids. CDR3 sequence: CASSTGETQYF. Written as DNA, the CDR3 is TGCGCCAGCAGCACGGGGGAGACCCAGTACTTC.

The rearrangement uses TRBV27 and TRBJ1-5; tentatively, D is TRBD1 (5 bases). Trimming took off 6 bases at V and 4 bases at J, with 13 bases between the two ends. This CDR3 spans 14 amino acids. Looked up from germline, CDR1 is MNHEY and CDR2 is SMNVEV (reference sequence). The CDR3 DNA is TGTGCCAGCAGCCCCAAGGGGTTGAATCAGCCCCAGCATTTT. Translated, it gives CASSPKGLNQPQHF.

CDR3 bases: TGTGCCAGCAGCTTGACTAGCGGGGGGGAGACCCAGTACTTC. Its protein product is CASSLTSGGETQYF. V usage is TRBV7-2 and J usage is TRBJ2-5; TRBD2 aligns across 13 bases. Germline V gene data show CDR1 as SGHTA and CDR2 as FQGNSA. The V and J ends lost 3 bases and 5 bases, in that order; junction bases with no gene match: 0. CDR3 length: 14 amino acids.

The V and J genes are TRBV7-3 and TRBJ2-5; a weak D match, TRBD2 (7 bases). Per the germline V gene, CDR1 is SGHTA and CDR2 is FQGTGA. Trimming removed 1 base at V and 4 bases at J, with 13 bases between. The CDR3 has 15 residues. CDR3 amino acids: CASSLRGGLGETQYF. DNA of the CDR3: TGTGCCAGCAGCTTAAGGGGGGGCTTGGGAGAGACCCAGTACTTC.

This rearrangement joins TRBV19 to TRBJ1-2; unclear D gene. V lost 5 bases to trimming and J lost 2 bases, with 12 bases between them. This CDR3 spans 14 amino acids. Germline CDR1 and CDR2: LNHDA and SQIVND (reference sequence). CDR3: CASSPQSGNYGYTF. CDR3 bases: TGTGCCAGTAGTCCCCAGAGCGGAAACTATGGCTACACCTTC.